Listed here is a single TCR beta chain. Its antigen is currently unknown. The data stem from a study of cytomegalovirus exposure and HLA in healthy donors. Looking at the study overall: Both the roughly 120 validation repertoires and the approximately 700 first-cohort repertoires used the same platform, as reported by a later analysis. Study-level findings and limits: Confirmation was obtained in vitro that a few CMV-associated chains are specific for CMV antigens.

TCRdb's copy holds only in-frame clones and misses some; the assay was immunoSEQ multiplex PCR. The sample holds about 120,000 clones, 88% seen once. Germline CDR1 and CDR2: MNHEY and SVGAGI. CDR3 size: 16 residues. V shed 4 bases and J 7 bases; nucleotides not matched to a gene: 8. The specimen was PBMCs. This chain joins TRBV6-5 and TRBJ2-5; TRBD2 aligns across 14 bases. This clonotype was sampled from a woman in her late teens or twenties in good health and CMV-seropositive. CDR3 region: CASSFGTSGGRVTQYF. The CDR3 DNA reads TGTGCCAGCAGTTTTGGGACTAGCGGGGGCCGGGTGACCCAGTACTTC.